Below, 30 T cell receptor beta chains from the same sample are listed, as sequenced in a study of blood T cell repertoires in COVID-19. This table comes from immunoSEQ multiplex PCR, and its TCRdb copy is limited to in-frame clones, with some not included. The data show more than 300,000 clones, roughly 90% seen once. Material: PBMCs or T cells enriched from blood (not recorded which). These receptor sequences come from a woman aged 30 to 39 who had been exposed to COVID-19.

The V and J genes are TRBV7-9 and TRBJ1-3, with D hard to call. The CDR3 has 15 residues. Trimming cost V 1 base and J 0 bases, with 7 bases left between them. The germline gives CDR1 SEHNR, CDR2 FQNEAQ (reference sequence). CDR3 DNA: TGTGCCAGCAGCTTAGGGGCTCGCTCTGGAAACACCATATATTTT. This sequence encodes CASSLGARSGNTIYF.

The chain combines TRBV5-4 with TRBJ2-5; the match to TRBD2 covers 7 bases. The trim removed 7 bases at V and 2 bases at J, leaving 5 bases unmatched. The CDR3 spans 13 residues. Germline V lookup: CDR1 SGHNT, CDR2 YYREEE (reference sequence). In DNA form, the CDR3 reads TGTGCCAGCGGAGGGACTACTCAAGAGACCCAGTACTTC. It specifies CASGGTTQETQYF. Full variable domain (missing parts from reference TRBV5-4 and TRBJ2-5): ETGVTQSPTHLIKTRGQQVTLRCSSQSGHNTVSWYQQALGQGPQFIFQYYREEENGRGNFPPRFSGLQFPNYSSELNVNALELDDSALYLCASGGTTQETQYFGPGTRLLVL.

As DNA, the CDR3 is TGTGCCAGCAGCCCCCGGTCCGGGACTAGCGGGGGAGACCAAGAGACCCAGTACTTC. This sequence encodes CASSPRSGTSGGDQETQYF. The rearrangement joins TRBV9 to TRBJ2-5; 14 bases map to TRBD2. CDR1 SGDLS and CDR2 YYNGEE come from the germline V gene. The CDR3 runs 19 residues. V shed 4 bases, J shed 0 bases, and the junction held 11 bases outside the gene matches.

The V gene is TRBV5-1, the J gene TRBJ1-1, with D perhaps TRBD1 (6 bases). The CDR3 loop spans 15 amino acids. CDR1 and CDR2 (germline): SGHRS, YFSETQ. Trimming took off 3 bases at V and 3 bases at J, with 15 bases between the two ends. The CDR3 protein is CASSSPTGYDTEAFF. Here the CDR3 DNA reads TGCGCCAGCAGCTCCCCAACAGGGTACGACACTGAAGCTTTCTTT.

The chain couples TRBV3-1 (or the pseudogene TRBV3-2) to TRBJ1-1; maybe TRBD1 (5 bases). The CDR3 totals 14 residues. Germline V gene data show CDR1 as LGHDT and CDR2 as YNNKEL (reference sequence). V shed 0 bases and J shed 9 bases, with 14 bases lying between them. CDR3 residues: CASSQDLTDWQAFF. The CDR3 DNA reads TGTGCCAGCAGCCAAGATTTGACAGACTGGCAAGCTTTCTTT.

The gene calls are TRBV11-3 and TRBJ1-6, with 11 bases lining up with TRBD1. CDR1 and CDR2 (germline): SGHNT, YENEEA. The CDR3 runs 15 residues. The ends lost 4 bases at V and 9 bases at J; junction bases unmatched: 5. In DNA form, the CDR3 reads TGTGCCAGCAGCTCGGGACAGGGGGATAGTTCACCCCTCCACTTT. Translated: CASSSGQGDSSPLHF.

The chain recombines TRBV29-1 with TRBJ2-3, with D maybe TRBD2 (5 bases). The V and J ends lost 4 bases and 3 bases respectively, with 8 bases between them. The CDR3 totals 12 residues. The germline V gene encodes CDR1 SQVTM and CDR2 ANQGSEA. CDR3 nucleotide sequence: TGCAGCGTTGCGGGGAATACAGATACGCAGTATTTT. Translation gives CSVAGNTDTQYF.

This clone appeared once. This sequence joins TRBV13 and TRBJ1-6; possible D gene TRBD1, 5 bases. CDR3 length: 16 amino acids. V lost 1 base to trimming and J lost 7 bases, with 14 bases between them. Germline values: CDR1 PRHDT, CDR2 FYEKMQ (reference sequence). The CDR3 loop is CASSLEGMTANSPLHF. The CDR3 nucleotides read TGTGCCAGCAGCTTAGAGGGCATGACAGCGAATTCACCCCTCCACTTT.

J is TRBJ2-3 and V is TRBV6-1; 9 bases map to TRBD2. Germline V gene data show CDR1 as MNHNS and CDR2 as SASEGT. The CDR3 is 14 amino acids. The V gene end was trimmed by 3 bases and the J gene end by 4 bases; junction bases not matched to a gene: 2. The CDR3 region is CASSEQRGADTQYF. CDR3 DNA: TGTGCCAGCAGTGAGCAGCGGGGGGCAGATACGCAGTATTTT.

The chain links TRBV23-1 to TRBJ2-2, with D perhaps TRBD1 (5 bases). TRBV23-1 falls under the ORF class, with uncertain function. This CDR3 region has 16 residues. Trimming removed 3 bases from V and 0 bases from J, with 11 bases in between. The CDR3 region is CASSHRRQSNTGELFF. CDR3 DNA: TGCGCCAGCAGTCACCGTAGACAGTCGAACACCGGGGAGCTGTTTTTT.

The chain couples TRBV19 to TRBJ1-5; 7 positions agree with TRBD1. Trimming took 7 bases from V and 9 from J; bases not matched to a gene: 12. The germline V gene encodes CDR1 LNHDA and CDR2 SQIVND (reference sequence). The CDR3 contains 14 residues. CDR3 region: CASTGGQSPWPQHF. CDR3 coding DNA: TGTGCCAGTACCGGGGGACAGTCCCCGTGGCCCCAGCATTTT.

The chain links TRBV7-6 to TRBJ2-1, with D unresolved. Germline V gene lookup returns CDR1 SGHVS and CDR2 FNYEAQ. V was trimmed by 1 base and J by 0 bases, leaving 13 bases between them. The CDR3 length is 17 residues. DNA of the CDR3: TGTGCCAGCAGCTTAGATCTACAGACGAGCTCCTACAATGAGCAGTTCTTC. Protein sequence: CASSLDLQTSSYNEQFF.

V usage is TRBV4-1 and J usage is TRBJ1-3; unclear D gene. The V end lost 1 base, the J end lost 0 bases, and 7 bases lay between the germline ends. The CDR3 length is 15 residues. Per germline, CDR1 MGHRA and CDR2 YSYEKL. The chain's CDR3 is CASSQAPVSGNTIYF. The CDR3 nucleotides are TGCGCCAGCAGCCAAGCGCCAGTCTCTGGAAACACCATATATTTT.

V and J are TRBV21-1 and TRBJ1-1; TRBD1, the D gene given by the table, was not confirmed from the DNA. TRBV21-1 is a recognized pseudogene. The CDR3 length is 16 residues. In DNA, the CDR3 is TGTGCCAGCAGCAAAGATGAAAGGGACACGGACACTGAAGCTTTCTTT. Its protein is CASSKDERDTDTEAFF.

This chain links TRBV30 with TRBJ1-1; 7 positions match TRBD1. Germline V gene sequence: CDR1 GTSNPN, CDR2 SVGIG (reference sequence). With 4 bases clipped from V and 2 bases from J, the junction kept 10 bases outside the gene matches. CDR3 length: 15 residues. In DNA, the CDR3 is TGTGCCTGGATCAGGTGGCGGACAGGAAACACTGAAGCTTTCTTT. Protein: CAWIRWRTGNTEAFF.

This chain links TRBV4-3 with TRBJ2-1; 9 nucleotides agree with TRBD2. This CDR3 contains 19 residues. V dropped 2 bases and J dropped 0; count of bases not matched to a gene: 11. CDR1 and CDR2 from the germline V gene are LGHNA and YSLEER. Written as DNA, the CDR3 is TGCGCCAGCAGCCAACCGTCGGACTCTAGCGGGGCCTCCTACAATGAGCAGTTCTTC. It codes for CASSQPSDSSGASYNEQFF.

The chain uses TRBV29-1 and TRBJ1-2; maybe TRBD1 (6 bases). V shed 4 bases and J shed 3 bases, with 18 bases lying between them. CDR3 length: 15 amino acids. CDR1 and CDR2 from the germline V gene are SQVTM and ANQGSEA. This CDR3 is CSVVSGQNHYYGYTF. The CDR3 nucleotides are TGCAGCGTTGTCTCCGGACAGAATCACTACTATGGCTACACCTTC.

The gene calls are TRBV6-2 or TRBV6-3 and TRBJ1-1; 7 bases line up with TRBD1. Germline V gives CDR1 MNHEY, CDR2 SVGEGT. J gave up 0 bases and V 1 base, and 2 bases lay outside the gene matches. The CDR3 is 15 residues long. The CDR3 region has the DNA TGTGCCAGCAGTTACTGGGACAGCCTGAACACTGAAGCTTTCTTT. Translation gives CASSYWDSLNTEAFF.

This clone was counted once. The V and J genes are TRBV5-1 and TRBJ2-5, with a possible D match to TRBD1 (6 bases). The CDR3 length is 14 residues. The V and J ends lost 3 bases and 5 bases respectively, with 14 bases between them. Germline lookup yields CDR1 SGHRS and CDR2 YFSETQ. CDR3 residues: CASSSLNRAETQYF. The CDR3 DNA follows: TGCGCCAGCAGCTCTCTGAACAGGGCCGAGACCCAGTACTTC.

The chain has TRBV5-4 and TRBJ1-2, with a tentative D call TRBD1 (5 bases). This CDR3 has 14 residues. CDR1 is SGHNT, CDR2 YYREEE, per germline (reference sequence). V was trimmed by 0 bases and J by 0 bases, leaving 6 bases between them. CDR3 amino acids: CASSLATANYGYTF. CDR3 DNA: TGTGCCAGCAGCTTGGCGACAGCTAACTATGGCTACACCTTC.

The chain uses TRBV11-1 and TRBJ2-5; 9 bases are shared with TRBD2. The CDR3 is 13 amino acids. Trimming removed 6 bases from V and 5 bases from J; junction bases left unmatched: 4. Germline CDR1 is SGHAT and CDR2 is FQDESV (reference sequence). CDR3 amino acids: CASRSAGGETQYF. The CDR3 DNA follows: TGTGCCAGCAGGTCCGCGGGGGGGGAGACCCAGTACTTC.

The chain combines TRBV19 with TRBJ2-5, with unresolved D. CDR1 is LNHDA, CDR2 SQIVND, per germline (reference sequence). The CDR3 consists of 13 residues. V dropped 4 bases and J dropped 4 bases, with 10 bases sitting between them. This CDR3 is CASSTVASETQYF. DNA of the CDR3: TGTGCCAGTAGTACCGTAGCCTCAGAGACCCAGTACTTC. Using reference TRBV19 and TRBJ2-5 for the parts outside the CDR3, the full variable domain is DGGITQSPKYLFRKEGQNVTLSCEQNLNHDAMYWYRQDPGQGLRLIYYSQIVNDFQKGDIAEGYSVSREKKESFPLTVTSAQKNPTAFYLCASSTVASETQYFGPGTRLLVL.

The CDR3 nucleotides read TGTGCCAGCAGTGGAGATCAGCCCCAGCATTTT. Translated: CASSGDQPQHF. V is TRBV6-4 and J is TRBJ1-5; unclear D gene. The germline V gene encodes CDR1 MRHNA and CDR2 SNTAGT. The CDR3 covers 11 residues. Trimming took 4 bases from V and 5 from J, leaving 3 bases between them.

The chain links TRBV7-9 to TRBJ2-3; D is uncertain. V was shortened by 8 bases and J by 1 base, with 4 bases between the two germline ends. From germline, CDR1 is SEHNR and CDR2 FQNEAQ (reference sequence). The CDR3 loop spans 11 amino acids. The CDR3 protein is CASGRTDTQYF. In DNA form, the CDR3 reads TGTGCCAGCGGGCGCACAGATACGCAGTATTTT.

The chain uses TRBV7-8 and TRBJ1-3; no clear D gene. This CDR3 region has 17 residues. V was shortened by 7 bases and J by 0 bases, with 19 bases between the two germline ends. Germline assignment: CDR1 SGHVS and CDR2 FQNEAQ. CDR3 nucleotides: TGTGCCAGCATCCCTAACCCAGGTCCCTACTCTGGAAACACCATATATTTT. Its translation: CASIPNPGPYSGNTIYF.

This chain joins TRBV11-3 and TRBJ2-4; 7 nucleotides match TRBD2. CDR3 length equals 14 residues. J gave up 6 bases and V 2 bases, and 4 bases lay outside the gene matches. Germline CDR1 SGHNT, CDR2 YENEEA. The CDR3 protein is CASSLSAGVNIQYF. CDR3 coding DNA: TGTGCCAGCAGCTTAAGCGCGGGGGTAAACATTCAGTACTTC.

J is TRBJ2-3 and V is TRBV3-1 (or the pseudogene TRBV3-2); D remains ambiguous. The CDR3 length is 13 residues. Germline V gives CDR1 LGHDT, CDR2 YNNKEL (reference sequence). V shed 4 bases and J shed 2 bases, with 7 bases lying between them. CDR3 protein: CASSRLATDTQYF. The CDR3 DNA reads TGTGCCAGCAGCCGACTGGCCACAGATACGCAGTATTTT.

V gene TRBV11-2 combines with J gene TRBJ1-3, with TRBD1 as a possible D gene (6 bases). The CDR3 extends over 17 amino acids. From germline, CDR1 is SGHAT and CDR2 FQNNGV. V shed 1 base and J shed 1 base, with 14 bases lying between them. The CDR3 protein is CASSLVTGGSSGNTIYF. CDR3 bases: TGTGCCAGCAGCTTAGTAACGGGGGGCTCTTCTGGAAACACCATATATTTT.

This clone occurred once. The chain carries TRBV5-1 and TRBJ2-1; TRBD2 aligns across 14 bases. The CDR3 has 15 amino acids. V lost 4 bases and J lost 8; bases outside the gene matches: 5. Germline V CDR1 and CDR2: SGHRS, YFSETQ. The CDR3 bases are TGCGCCAGCAGCACCGGACTAGCGGGGGGTCATGAGCAGTTCTTC. Translation gives CASSTGLAGGHEQFF.

V gene TRBV12-2 combines with J gene TRBJ2-3; the DNA was not used to check the table's D call, TRBD2. TRBV12-2 corresponds to a pseudogene. CDR3 length equals 15 residues. In nucleotides, the CDR3 is TGTGCAAGTCGCTTAGTATCCTCTAGCACAGATACGCAGTATTTT. It codes for CASRLVSSSTDTQYF.